A single sample is the source of the 9 T cell receptor beta chains below, sequenced in a study of beta chain features in type 1 diabetes (dated by TCRdb to the late 2010s). For these TCRs, the target antigens are not known. Study-wide findings and limitations: In all four CD4+ subsets, TCRB CDR3 length was moderately but significantly shorter in type 1 diabetes patients.

The protocol used for the library was the immunoSEQ multiplex PCR assay. All of the isolated RNA was reverse transcribed with the High Capacity cDNA Reverse Transcription Kit, so expressed TCRB transcripts were sequenced. Here the immuneACCESS table is served through TCRdb, limited to in-frame sequences with V and J called. Missing clones are a known gap in these copies; in checked studies unresolved V genes cover under half, and the rest lacks a known reason. This sample comprises around 250,000 clones, roughly 14% of them detected only once. The ten largest clonotypes hold approximately 0.018% of the sample. The sequenced sample consisted of naive CD4+ T cells from blood. The cell subset or site label corresponds to: true naive CD4+ T cells. These receptors all come from a man aged 25-45 years with type 1 diabetes.

This clone was detected only a few times. The chain uses TRBV5-1 and TRBJ1-2; D possibly corresponds to TRBD1 (6 bases). This CDR3 is 15 amino acids long. Trimming stripped 4 bases from V and 6 bases from J, with 19 bases between. Germline loops: CDR1 SGHRS, CDR2 YFSETQ. The DNA of the CDR3 is TGCGCCAGCAGCCCCCGGGACACGGCAGGAGATGGCTACACCTTC. Residues: CASSPRDTAGDGYTF.

This clone was detected a few times. The V call is TRBV28, the J call TRBJ1-2; tentatively, D is TRBD1 (6 bases). Germline-derived CDR1 and CDR2 are MDHEN and SYDVKM. V shed 6 bases and J shed 0 bases, with 14 bases lying between them. This CDR3 spans 15 amino acids. The CDR3: CASRYSWTANYGYTF. The CDR3 bases are TGTGCCAGCAGATATTCTTGGACAGCTAACTATGGCTACACCTTC.

The chain employs TRBV7-9 and TRBJ2-1; 11 nucleotides align to TRBD1. V gave up 6 bases and J gave up 4 bases; unmatched junction bases: 5. The CDR3 sequence is 15 residues long. The germline V gene encodes CDR1 SEHNR and CDR2 FQNEAQ (reference sequence). CDR3 protein: CASSWGQGGYNEQFF. The DNA of the CDR3 is TGTGCCAGCAGTTGGGGACAGGGGGGATACAATGAGCAGTTCTTC.

This chain joins TRBV2 and TRBJ1-6; a weak D match, TRBD1 (6 bases). V was clipped by 6 bases and J by 10 bases, with 16 bases between them. The CDR3 is made up of 14 amino acids. The germline V gene has CDR1 SNHLY and CDR2 FYNNEI. Written as DNA, the CDR3 is TGTGCCAGCAGGGGCGGGGGGCAAGGCTCACCCCTCCACTTT. Encoded protein: CASRGGGQGSPLHF. Looking up the rest from reference TRBV2 and TRBJ1-6 gives the full variable domain: EPEVTQTPSHQVTQMGQEVILRCVPISNHLYFYWYRQILGQKVEFLVSFYNNEISEKSEIFDDQFSVERPDGSNFTLKIRSTKLEDSAMYFCASRGGGQGSPLHFGNGTRLTVT.

This chain links TRBV4-2 with TRBJ1-2; TRBD1 aligns across 11 bases. Germline lookup yields CDR1 LGHNA and CDR2 YNFKEQ. The CDR3 spans 16 residues. Trimming took 4 bases from V and 3 from J; bases not matched to a gene: 7. For the CDR3, the DNA is TGTGCCAGCAGCCTACCGGGACAGGGGGGGGACTATGGCTACACCTTC. Amino acid sequence: CASSLPGQGGDYGYTF.

The table lists this clone with a few counts. The rearrangement uses TRBV7-2 and TRBJ1-5; D gene uncertain. V lost 0 bases and J 6 bases, leaving 9 bases between the germline ends. Germline V gene lookup returns CDR1 SGHTA and CDR2 FQGNSA. The CDR3 sequence is 14 residues long. The CDR3 here is CASSLALRGQPQHF. As DNA, the CDR3 is TGTGCCAGCAGCTTAGCACTACGAGGTCAGCCCCAGCATTTT. Combining the CDR3 with reference TRBV7-2 and TRBJ1-5 gives the whole variable domain GAGVSQSPSNKVTEKGKDVELRCDPISGHTALYWYRQSLGQGLEFLIYFQGNSAPDKSGLPSDRFSAERTGGSVSTLTIQRTQQEDSAVYLCASSLALRGQPQHFGDGTRLSIL.

This clone has only a few counts. The J gene is TRBJ2-6, the V gene TRBV18; D unresolved. The CDR3 runs to 14 residues. V lost 5 bases to trimming and J lost 2 bases, with 7 bases between them. In germline, CDR1 is KGHSH, CDR2 LQKENI. The CDR3 sequence is CASSEEAGANVLTF. As DNA, the CDR3 is TGTGCCAGCTCAGAGGAAGCTGGGGCCAACGTCCTGACTTTC.

The gene calls are TRBV18 and TRBJ2-7, with 8 bases aligning to TRBD1. The V gene's germline CDR1 is KGHSH and CDR2 LQKENI. Germline trimming cut 3 bases from V and 6 bases from J; bases unmatched to any gene: 1. This CDR3 region has 12 residues. The CDR3 region has the DNA TGTGCCAGCTCACCCGGACAGGGCGAGCAGTACTTC. It is translated as CASSPGQGEQYF.

The chain is built from TRBV5-6 and TRBJ2-4; D is uncertain. Trimming took 0 bases from V and 0 from J, leaving 4 bases between them. The CDR3 has 14 amino acids. The germline V gene has CDR1 SGHDT and CDR2 YYEEEE. The CDR3: CASSLDIAKNIQYF. The CDR3 DNA sequence: TGTGCCAGCAGCTTGGACATAGCCAAAAACATTCAGTACTTC.